Below, 23 T cell receptor beta chains from the same sample are listed, as sequenced in a study of blood T cells in healthy people across ages. Next came a second PCR, run for about 7 to 11 cycles, which used a sample-barcoded 5' primer along with a J-beta primer mix. TCRdb passed the 5' RACE reads through MiXCR, listing each CDR3 protein once. Among over a million distinct CDR3 sequences listed, roughly two fifths were seen once. Sequenced: blood. The receptors were gathered from a woman under 30 in good health.

V and J are TRBV6-2 or TRBV6-3 and TRBJ2-3; 8 bases align to TRBD2. Germline loops: CDR1 MNHEY, CDR2 SVGEGT. CDR3 length: 18 amino acids. V shed 2 bases and J 5 bases; nucleotides not matched to a gene: 15. CDR3 DNA: TGTGCCAGCAGTTACAAAGCGGGGGCCCTCCTTCAGGGAGATACGCAGTATTTT. Its protein product is CASSYKAGALLQGDTQYF.

V usage is TRBV20-1 and J usage is TRBJ2-7; either TRBD1 or TRBD2 may fit D (5 bases each). CDR3 length: 14 residues. CDR1 and CDR2 (germline): DFQATT, SNEGSKA (reference sequence). Trimming stripped 1 base from V and 7 bases from J, with 17 bases between. CDR3 nucleotides: TGCAGTGCTAGAGGACCGGGACCCAGGCAGGAGCAGTACTTC. It translates to CSARGPGPRQEQYF.

This chain joins TRBV7-2 and TRBJ1-5, with a tentative D call TRBD1 (5 bases). V gave up 5 bases and J gave up 3 bases, with 17 bases separating them. The CDR3 spans 16 residues. Germline CDR1 SGHTA, CDR2 FQGNSA. In DNA form, the CDR3 reads TGTGCCAGCAGCCTCAACACAGGACGGATCAATCAGCCCCAGCATTTT. Its translation is CASSLNTGRINQPQHF.

As concerns this clonotype: This may stem from a read error, because a much larger clone lies one nucleotide away. V gene TRBV7-3 combines with J gene TRBJ2-5, with 9 bases fitting TRBD2. V lost 4 bases to trimming and J lost 12 bases; unmatched junction nucleotides: 6. The CDR3 sequence is 12 residues long. The germline gives CDR1 SGHTA, CDR2 FQGTGA. The CDR3 nucleotides are TGTGCCAGCAGCTCTCGGACTAGCGAAAAGTACTTC. Protein sequence: CASSSRTSEKYF.

The chain employs TRBV20-1 and TRBJ1-5, with 9 positions matching TRBD1. Germline V gene lookup returns CDR1 DFQATT and CDR2 SNEGSKA (reference sequence). V shed 0 bases and J 6 bases; nucleotides not matched to a gene: 6. The CDR3 runs to 15 residues. CDR3 DNA: TGCAGTGCTAGAGATCCGACAGGGGGATCTCAGCCCCAGCATTTT. Translating it yields CSARDPTGGSQPQHF.

The chain joins TRBV7-9 to TRBJ2-3, with 8 bases matching TRBD1. The CDR3 covers 16 residues. Germline values: CDR1 SEHNR, CDR2 FQNEAQ (reference sequence). V was pared by 5 bases and J by 0 bases, with 7 bases of the junction left unmatched. The CDR3: CASSMSDRVSTDTQYF. The CDR3 DNA follows: TGTGCCAGCAGCATGTCGGACAGGGTGAGCACAGATACGCAGTATTTT.

The chain combines TRBV27 with TRBJ1-1; D is perhaps TRBD1 (5 bases). The CDR3 covers 16 residues. CDR1 and CDR2 from the germline V gene are MNHEY and SMNVEV (reference sequence). The V and J ends lost 2 bases and 0 bases respectively, with 13 bases between them. In DNA form, the CDR3 reads TGTGCCAGCAGTTTAAGGCAGGGAGGTTTGAACACTGAAGCTTTCTTT. As protein: CASSLRQGGLNTEAFF.

There are many counts of this clonotype. This chain joins TRBV29-1 and TRBJ2-7; D call uncertain. Germline lookup yields CDR1 SQVTM and CDR2 ANQGSEA. The CDR3 extends over 11 amino acids. Deletions cut 4 bases from V and 2 bases from J, with 6 bases between. CDR3: CSVAHAYEQYF. DNA for the CDR3: TGCAGCGTTGCACACGCCTACGAGCAGTACTTC.

The chain couples TRBV6-2 or TRBV6-3 to TRBJ2-5; D is unresolved. Germline values: CDR1 MNHEY, CDR2 SVGEGT. Trimming removed 3 bases from V and 0 bases from J, with 8 bases in between. CDR3 length: 14 residues. The CDR3 loop reads CASSYRIHQETQYF. The CDR3 nucleotides read TGTGCCAGCAGTTATCGCATACACCAAGAGACCCAGTACTTC.

There are a few counts of this clonotype. This sequence joins TRBV4-2 and TRBJ2-1; no clear D. Germline lookup yields CDR1 LGHNA and CDR2 YNFKEQ. The CDR3 is 12 residues long. V was pared by 4 bases and J by 8 bases, with 9 bases between. The CDR3 sequence: CASSPSLYEQFF. CDR3 coding DNA: TGTGCCAGCAGCCCTTCTTTGTATGAGCAGTTCTTC.

The chain employs TRBV20-1 and TRBJ2-7, with D perhaps TRBD2 (6 bases). Germline assignment: CDR1 DFQATT and CDR2 SNEGSKA (reference sequence). V was shortened by 1 base and J by 0 bases, with 19 bases between the two germline ends. The CDR3 is 17 residues long. The CDR3, as DNA: TGCAGTGCTAGAGCGGAATCGGCTGGCGGGGTCTCCTACGAGCAGTACTTC. It is translated as CSARAESAGGVSYEQYF.

The V gene is TRBV6-2 or TRBV6-3, the J gene TRBJ2-1; D could derive from TRBD1 or TRBD2 (7 bases each). Germline CDR1 reads MNHEY; CDR2 reads SVGEGT. V lost 6 bases and J 15 bases, leaving 18 bases between the germline ends. The CDR3 has 12 residues. The CDR3 sequence is CASSTGRGRPFF. The CDR3 nucleotides are TGTGCCAGCAGCACTGGGAGGGGGCGTCCGTTCTTC.

Only a few counts were recorded for this clonotype. This chain joins TRBV7-9 and TRBJ1-2; D ambiguous. The CDR3 extends over 14 amino acids. Germline CDR1 reads SEHNR; CDR2 reads FQNEAQ (reference sequence). Deletions cut 1 base from V and 5 bases from J, with 11 bases between. The CDR3 reads CASSLVSSSYGYTF. In DNA form, the CDR3 reads TGTGCCAGCAGCTTAGTTTCCTCGTCATATGGCTACACCTTC.

This clonotype was recorded a few times. The chain joins TRBV9 to TRBJ2-3; tentatively, D is TRBD1 (5 bases). Deletions cut 0 bases from V and 11 bases from J, with 10 bases between. Germline V gene lookup returns CDR1 SGDLS and CDR2 YYNGEE. This CDR3 has 12 residues. CDR3 protein: CASSVGGRGQYF. DNA for the CDR3: TGTGCCAGCAGCGTAGGGGGAAGGGGGCAGTATTTT.

This rearrangement joins TRBV29-1 to TRBJ2-3; D possibly corresponds to TRBD2 (6 bases). From germline, CDR1 is SQVTM and CDR2 ANQGSEA. The CDR3 consists of 14 residues. Between the trimmed V and J ends, which lost 8 bases and 0 bases, there was a span of 15 bases. Here the CDR3 DNA reads TGCAGCTCGGCGGGAAAATCTAGCACAGATACGCAGTATTTT. Translated, it gives CSSAGKSSTDTQYF.

V gene TRBV6-2 or TRBV6-3 combines with J gene TRBJ2-5, with D perhaps matching TRBD1 or TRBD2 (5 bases each). The CDR3 runs 15 residues. Trimming cost V 0 bases and J 5 bases, with 13 bases left between them. Germline V CDR1 and CDR2: MNHEY, SVGEGT. CDR3: CASSYSIRGVETQYF. The CDR3 DNA reads TGTGCCAGCAGTTACTCGATCCGAGGGGTTGAGACCCAGTACTTC.

The chain uses TRBV6-5 and TRBJ2-7; D might be TRBD1 (5 bases). With 0 bases removed from V and 2 bases from J, the gap between germline ends came to 11 bases. Germline V gene lookup returns CDR1 MNHEY and CDR2 SVGAGI. This CDR3 is 15 amino acids long. The CDR3 protein is CASSYSSGYTYEQYF. The DNA of the CDR3 is TGTGCCAGCAGTTACTCGTCAGGGTACACCTACGAGCAGTACTTC.

This sequence joins TRBV6-5 and TRBJ2-1, with TRBD2 matching 12 bases. Germline V gives CDR1 MNHEY, CDR2 SVGAGI. Trimming took 5 bases from V and 9 from J; bases not matched to a gene: 8. This CDR3 has 15 amino acids. This CDR3 is CASSLTSGRMIEQFF. The CDR3 region has the DNA TGTGCCAGCAGTCTGACTAGCGGGAGAATGATTGAGCAGTTCTTC.

CDR3 in amino acids: CSAWGGSGGSNQPQHF. CDR3 nucleotides: TGCAGTGCGTGGGGGGGGAGTGGAGGTAGCAATCAGCCCCAGCATTTT. V and J are TRBV20-1 and TRBJ1-5; TRBD1 might be the D (5 bases). Germline V gives CDR1 DFQATT, CDR2 SNEGSKA (reference sequence). The V end lost 6 bases, the J end lost 0 bases, and 18 bases lay between the germline ends. The CDR3 has 16 residues.

This clonotype showed up just a few times. The rearrangement uses TRBV4-1 and TRBJ2-5; 7 nucleotides match TRBD1. The CDR3 has 15 amino acids. V lost 1 base to trimming and J lost 4 bases; unmatched junction nucleotides: 6. CDR1 is MGHRA, CDR2 YSYEKL, per germline. The CDR3 DNA is TGCGCCAGCAGCCAAGGACAGGGTGTGGCAGAGACCCAGTACTTC. This sequence encodes CASSQGQGVAETQYF.

Here the CDR3 reads CASSFQGLFTDTQYF. In DNA form, the CDR3 reads TGTGCCAGCAGCTTCCAGGGGCTATTCACAGATACGCAGTATTTT. This rearrangement joins TRBV7-2 to TRBJ2-3, with D maybe TRBD1 (6 bases). Germline assignment: CDR1 SGHTA and CDR2 FQGNSA. V lost 3 bases to trimming and J lost 2 bases, with 12 bases between them. The CDR3 is made up of 15 amino acids.

This clonotype is a singleton in its sample. The rearrangement uses TRBV12-3 or TRBV12-4 and TRBJ1-6; TRBD1 might be the D (5 bases). V was trimmed by 6 bases and J by 7 bases, leaving 16 bases between them. The CDR3 length is 15 residues. The CDR3 nucleotides read TGTGCCAGCAGCAGAGCCGGGACGGGGAATTCACCCCTCCACTTT. Translated: CASSRAGTGNSPLHF.

This clonotype occurred many times. The V and J genes are TRBV20-1 and TRBJ2-7, with 10 bases that match TRBD2. Looked up from germline, CDR1 is DFQATT and CDR2 is SNEGSKA (reference sequence). The length of the CDR3 is 15 residues. Germline trimming cut 5 bases from V and 4 bases from J; bases unmatched to any gene: 11. The CDR3 here is CSAAPEAGGPYEQYF. The CDR3 DNA sequence: TGCAGTGCTGCCCCGGAAGCGGGAGGGCCTTACGAGCAGTACTTC.